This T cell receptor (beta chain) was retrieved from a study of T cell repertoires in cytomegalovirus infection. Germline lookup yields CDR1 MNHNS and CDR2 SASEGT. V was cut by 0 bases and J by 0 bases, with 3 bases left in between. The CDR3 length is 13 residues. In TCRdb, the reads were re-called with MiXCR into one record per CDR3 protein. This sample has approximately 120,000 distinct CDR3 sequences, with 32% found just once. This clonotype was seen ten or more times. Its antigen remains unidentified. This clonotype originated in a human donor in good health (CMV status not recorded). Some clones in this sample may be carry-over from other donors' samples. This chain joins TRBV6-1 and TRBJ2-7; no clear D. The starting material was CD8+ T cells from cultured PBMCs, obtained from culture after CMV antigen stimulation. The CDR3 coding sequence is TGTGCCAGCAGTGAAGCGGCCTCCTACGAGCAGTACTTC. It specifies CASSEAASYEQYF.